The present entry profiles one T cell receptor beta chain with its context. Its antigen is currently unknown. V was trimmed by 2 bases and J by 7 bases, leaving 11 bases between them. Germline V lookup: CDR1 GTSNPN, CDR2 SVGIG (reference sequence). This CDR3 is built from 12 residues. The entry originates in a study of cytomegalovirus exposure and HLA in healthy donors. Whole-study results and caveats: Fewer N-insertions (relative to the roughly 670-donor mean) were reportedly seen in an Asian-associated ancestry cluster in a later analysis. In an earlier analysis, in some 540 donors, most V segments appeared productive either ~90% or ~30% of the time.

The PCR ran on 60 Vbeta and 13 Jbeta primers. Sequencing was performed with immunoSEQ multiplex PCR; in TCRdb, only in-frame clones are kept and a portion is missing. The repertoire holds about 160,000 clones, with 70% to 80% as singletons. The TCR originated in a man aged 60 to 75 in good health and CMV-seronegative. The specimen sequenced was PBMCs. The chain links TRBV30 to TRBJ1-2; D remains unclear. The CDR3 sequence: CAWSSSVGGYTF. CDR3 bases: TGTGCCTGGAGTTCGTCGGTTGGTGGCTACACCTTC.